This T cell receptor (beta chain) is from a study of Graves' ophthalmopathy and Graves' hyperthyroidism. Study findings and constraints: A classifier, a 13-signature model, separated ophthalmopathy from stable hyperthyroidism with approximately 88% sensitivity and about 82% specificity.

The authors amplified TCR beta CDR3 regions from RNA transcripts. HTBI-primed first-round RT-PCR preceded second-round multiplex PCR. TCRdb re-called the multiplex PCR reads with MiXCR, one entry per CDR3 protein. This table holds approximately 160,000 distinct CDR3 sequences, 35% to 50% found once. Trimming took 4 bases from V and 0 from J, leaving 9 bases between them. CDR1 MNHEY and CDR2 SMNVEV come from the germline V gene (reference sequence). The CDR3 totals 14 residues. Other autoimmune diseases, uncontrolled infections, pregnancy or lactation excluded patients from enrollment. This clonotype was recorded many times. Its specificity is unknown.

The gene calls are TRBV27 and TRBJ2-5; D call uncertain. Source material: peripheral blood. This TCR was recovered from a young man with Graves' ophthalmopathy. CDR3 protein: CASSSSANQETQYF. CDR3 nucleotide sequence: TGTGCCAGCAGTTCATCGGCCAACCAAGAGACCCAGTACTTC.